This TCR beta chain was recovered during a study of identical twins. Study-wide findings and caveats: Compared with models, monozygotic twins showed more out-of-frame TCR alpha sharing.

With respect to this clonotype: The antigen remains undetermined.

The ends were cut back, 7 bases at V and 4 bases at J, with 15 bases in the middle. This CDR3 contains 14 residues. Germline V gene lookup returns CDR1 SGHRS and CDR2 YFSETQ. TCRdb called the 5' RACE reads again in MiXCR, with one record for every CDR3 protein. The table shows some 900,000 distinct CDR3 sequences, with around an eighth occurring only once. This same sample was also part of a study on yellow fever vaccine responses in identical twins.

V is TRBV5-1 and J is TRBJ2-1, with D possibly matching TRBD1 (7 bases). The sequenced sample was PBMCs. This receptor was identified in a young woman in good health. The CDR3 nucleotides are TGCGCCAGCGGCCAGGGGGGCGGATACAATGAGCAGTTCTTC. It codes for CASGQGGGYNEQFF. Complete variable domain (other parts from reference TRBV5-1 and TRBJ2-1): KAGVTQTPRYLIKTRGQQVTLSCSPISGHRSVSWYQQTPGQGLQFLFEYFSETQRNKGNFPGRFSGRQFSNSRSEMNVSTLELGDSALYLCASGQGGGYNEQFFGPGTRLTVL.